In its sample, the clone carrying this TCR beta chain was seen a few times. At one boundary the junction diverges from the germline segment, which might be a read error. TCRdb's copy holds only in-frame clones and misses some; the assay was immunoSEQ multiplex PCR. The sample includes 75,000 to 95,000 clones, around four fifths of them seen just once. The CDR3 runs to 14 residues. Per germline, CDR1 KGHSY and CDR2 FQNENV. This sample was taken from a study of T cell clones after liver transplantation. The source material was CD4+ T cells from blood, sampled roughly 50 months after liver transplant. This clonotype was obtained from a human patient who received a liver transplant. Some T cells may possibly be graft donor cells. The genes are TRBV16 and TRBJ1-2; 7 nucleotides agree with TRBD1. This CDR3 reads CASSQDLWTGTAFF. CDR3 DNA: TGTGCCAGCAGCCAAGATTTATGGACCGGGACAGCTTTCTTC. Full variable domain (missing parts from reference TRBV16 and TRBJ1-2): GEEVAQTPKHLVRGEGQKAKLYCAPIKGHSYVFWYQQVLKNEFKFLISFQNENVFDETGMPKERFSAKCLPNSPCSLEIQATKLEDSAVYFCASSQDLWTGTAFFGSGTRLTVV.